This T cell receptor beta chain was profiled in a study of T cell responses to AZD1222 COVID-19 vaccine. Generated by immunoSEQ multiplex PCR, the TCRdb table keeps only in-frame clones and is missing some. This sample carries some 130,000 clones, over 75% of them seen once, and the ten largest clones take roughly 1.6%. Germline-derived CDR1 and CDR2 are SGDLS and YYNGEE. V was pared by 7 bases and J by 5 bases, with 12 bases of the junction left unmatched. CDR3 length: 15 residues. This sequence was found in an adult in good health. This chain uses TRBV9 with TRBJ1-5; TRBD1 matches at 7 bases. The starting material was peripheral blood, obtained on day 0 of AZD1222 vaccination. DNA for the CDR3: TGTGCCAGCTCCTTAGGGGGAGGGGGCTATCAGCCCCAGCATTTT. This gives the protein CASSLGGGGYQPQHF.